A single sample gave rise to the 27 T cell receptor beta chains below, sequenced in a study of immune characterization of retroperitoneal liposarcoma. Via MiXCR, TCRdb re-called the PCR reads, giving one row per CDR3 protein. Of 4,000 to 6,500 distinct CDR3 sequences listed, under 40% are singletons. The source material was tumor tissue. The receptors originated from a female donor with retroperitoneal liposarcoma.

This clonotype was seen more than once but under ten times. This chain links TRBV6-6 with TRBJ2-3; a possible D gene is TRBD2 (7 bases). The V gene lost 9 bases and the J gene lost 6 bases, with 22 bases spanning the gap. Germline V gives CDR1 MNHNY, CDR2 SVGAGI (reference sequence). There are 15 residues in the CDR3. The DNA for the CDR3 is TGTGCCAGTCAAAAAGGGGCGGGGGCCCCCGATACGCAGTATTTT. This codes for CASQKGAGAPDTQYF.

The chain couples TRBV6-6 to TRBJ1-1; TRBD1 matches at 10 bases. The J segment lost 5 bases and the V segment lost 2 bases, leaving 8 bases of the junction unmatched. The CDR3 sequence is 16 residues long. The germline CDR1 and CDR2 sequences are MNHNY and SVGAGI (reference sequence). CDR3 sequence reads: CASSYPPGQGMTEAFF. DNA of the CDR3: TGTGCCAGCAGTTACCCTCCGGGACAGGGGATGACTGAAGCTTTCTTT.

Many counts were recorded for this clonotype. The chain employs TRBV28 and TRBJ1-2; no clear D. Germline CDR1 is MDHEN and CDR2 is SYDVKM. The CDR3 contains 12 residues. The ends were cut back, 6 bases at V and 3 bases at J, with 8 bases in the middle. The CDR3 region is CASRAADYGYTF. The CDR3 DNA reads as TGTGCCAGCAGGGCTGCTGACTATGGCTACACCTTC.

V and J are TRBV29-1 and TRBJ2-3; TRBD2 matches at 8 bases. The junction had 8 bases not matched to a gene; V was cut back by 3 bases and J by 12 bases. The CDR3 has 12 residues. Germline values: CDR1 SQVTM, CDR2 ANQGSEA. CDR3 residues: CSVDSPSGGQYF. CDR3 sequence (DNA): TGCAGCGTTGACTCGCCCAGCGGGGGACAGTATTTT.

The gene calls are TRBV19 and TRBJ2-2; the D gene could be TRBD1 or TRBD2 (5 bases each). Trimming stripped 5 bases from V and 4 bases from J, with 14 bases between. This CDR3 is built from 15 residues. Per germline, CDR1 LNHDA and CDR2 SQIVND (reference sequence). The CDR3 coding sequence is TGTGCCAGTAGTCCGACAGCTCGGGGCACCGGGGAGCTGTTTTTT. Its protein product is CASSPTARGTGELFF.

The rearrangement uses TRBV6-1 and TRBJ2-2; perhaps D is TRBD1 or TRBD2 (5 bases each). Germline V gene data show CDR1 as MNHNS and CDR2 as SASEGT. V lost 8 bases to trimming and J lost 7 bases, with 14 bases between them. This CDR3 region has 13 residues. Here the CDR3 reads CASGADRGGELFF. In DNA, the CDR3 is TGTGCCAGCGGGGCTGACCGGGGCGGGGAGCTGTTTTTT.

V and J are TRBV6-1 and TRBJ2-1; 9 bases align to TRBD2. The V and J ends lost 1 base and 10 bases, in that order; junction bases with no gene match: 8. Germline assignment: CDR1 MNHNS and CDR2 SASEGT. The CDR3 spans 15 residues. This CDR3 is CASSEGLAGDFEQFF. The CDR3 DNA follows: TGTGCCAGCAGTGAAGGTTTAGCGGGAGATTTCGAGCAGTTCTTC.

This chain uses TRBV6-1 with TRBJ2-3; 9 nucleotides align to TRBD2. The V segment lost 8 bases and the J segment 6 bases; nucleotides outside the gene matches: 12. Germline lookup yields CDR1 MNHNS and CDR2 SASEGT. The CDR3 sequence is 15 residues long. CDR3 sequence: CASDLAGAREDTQYF. The CDR3, as DNA: TGTGCCAGCGATTTAGCGGGAGCCCGAGAGGATACGCAGTATTTT.

The chain is built from TRBV6-5 and TRBJ2-1; 7 bases fit TRBD2. Germline V gene sequence: CDR1 MNHEY, CDR2 SVGAGI. J lost 8 bases, V lost 2 bases, and 9 bases had no gene match. The length of the CDR3 is 15 residues. As DNA, the CDR3 is TGTGCCAGCAGTTACGGAGGGGCCCGGGGGGATGAGCAGTTCTTC. Protein sequence: CASSYGGARGDEQFF.

The rearrangement uses TRBV19 and TRBJ2-3; D is perhaps TRBD2 (6 bases). CDR1 and CDR2 from the germline V gene are LNHDA and SQIVND (reference sequence). V dropped 6 bases and J dropped 0 bases, with 13 bases sitting between them. The CDR3 runs 15 residues. The CDR3 nucleotides read TGTGCCAGTAGCCGCGGGACTGCTAGCACAGATACGCAGTATTTT. Protein: CASSRGTASTDTQYF.

In its sample, this clonotype is medium-sized. The chain has TRBV6-1 and TRBJ2-1; 11 bases line up with TRBD2. J gave up 7 bases and V 5 bases, and 4 bases lay outside the gene matches. The CDR3 totals 14 residues. Per the germline V gene, CDR1 is MNHNS and CDR2 is SASEGT. As DNA, the CDR3 is TGTGCCAGCAGTCGTAGCGGGAGGGCGAATGAGCAGTTCTTC. This codes for CASSRSGRANEQFF.

As regards this clonotype: A single base separates this from a much larger clone, so it may be a read error. The CDR3 ends on some other residue instead of the conserved phenylalanine or tryptophan, so this is likely a read error. The chain recombines TRBV3-1 with TRBJ2-5; 7 bases match TRBD2. Germline-derived CDR1 and CDR2 are LGHDT and YNNKEL (reference sequence). The length of the CDR3 is 14 residues. V dropped 4 bases and J dropped 11; count of bases not matched to a gene: 13. The CDR3 loop is CASSLLARGPEQYL. The CDR3 bases are TGTGCCAGCAGCCTACTAGCGCGTGGTCCTGAGCAGTACTTA.

This chain links TRBV5-5 with TRBJ1-1; D perhaps matches TRBD1 (6 bases). Germline assignment: CDR1 SGHKS and CDR2 YYEKEE (reference sequence). V lost 5 bases to trimming and J lost 2 bases, with 19 bases between them. The CDR3 consists of 16 residues. The CDR3 sequence: CASRILGDIINTEAFF. The CDR3 DNA follows: TGTGCCAGCAGGATACTGGGGGACATAATTAACACTGAAGCTTTCTTT.

The table lists this clonotype with a few counts. This chain uses TRBV6-1 with TRBJ1-4; possible D gene TRBD1, 6 bases. Germline CDR1 is MNHNS and CDR2 is SASEGT. V was shortened by 1 base and J by 10 bases, with 16 bases between the two germline ends. This CDR3 contains 15 residues. CDR3 protein: CASSEVVQGQGKLFF. DNA of the CDR3: TGTGCCAGCAGTGAAGTAGTCCAGGGGCAGGGAAAACTGTTTTTT.

In this sample, this clonotype turned up once. An end of the junction differs from the germline gene, which may be a read error. This chain uses TRBV7-7 with TRBJ2-1, with 14 bases identical to TRBD2. Germline values: CDR1 SSHAT, CDR2 FNYEAQ (reference sequence). This CDR3 is built from 15 residues. Written as DNA, the CDR3 is TGTGCTAGCAGCACCGGACTAGCGGGAGGTAACGAGCAGTTCTTC. This gives the protein CASSTGLAGGNEQFF. The full variable domain, with the rest looked up from reference TRBV7-7 and TRBJ2-1, is GAGVSQSPRYKVTKRGQDVTLRCDPISSHATLYWYQQALGQGPEFLTYFNYEAQPDKSGLPSDRFSAERPEGSISTLTIQRTEQRDSAMYRCASSTGLAGGNEQFFGPGTRLTVL.

This chain connects TRBV7-8 to TRBJ2-3; TRBD1 or TRBD2 may be the D gene (6 bases each). The CDR3 runs 17 residues. V lost 3 bases and J 5 bases, leaving 21 bases between the germline ends. Germline V lookup: CDR1 SGHVS, CDR2 FQNEAQ. Written as DNA, the CDR3 is TGTGCCAGCAGCTTGGACCTAGGGGGAGGCATTGGAGATACGCAGTATTTT. Translating gives CASSLDLGGGIGDTQYF.

The V gene is TRBV7-8, the J gene TRBJ2-4; D is perhaps TRBD1 (5 bases). Deletions cut 4 bases from V and 8 bases from J, with 15 bases between. This CDR3 is 14 amino acids long. Germline values: CDR1 SGHVS, CDR2 FQNEAQ. The CDR3 bases are TGTGCCAGCAGCTCGCAGGGTACAGGAGACATTCAGTACTTC. Its protein product is CASSSQGTGDIQYF.

In this sample, this clonotype turned up once. The rearrangement uses TRBV20-1 and TRBJ2-1; D possibly corresponds to TRBD2 (7 bases). V was shortened by 6 bases and J by 3 bases, with 12 bases between the two germline ends. CDR3 size: 13 residues. The germline V gene encodes CDR1 DFQATT and CDR2 SNEGSKA (reference sequence). CDR3 protein: CSARGGIYNEQFF. The CDR3 nucleotides read TGCAGTGCAAGGGGGGGGATCTACAATGAGCAGTTCTTC.

Worth noting for this clonotype: With a much larger clone just one base away, this may be a read error. The rearrangement links TRBV6-1 to TRBJ2-1, with 9 bases identical to TRBD2. CDR1 and CDR2 from the germline V gene are MNHNS and SASEGT. The CDR3 extends over 14 amino acids. The V segment lost 3 bases and the J segment 10 bases; nucleotides outside the gene matches: 7. CDR3 sequence: CASSEAGGHYEQFF. The CDR3, as DNA: TGTGCCAGCAGTGAGGCGGGAGGGCACTACGAGCAGTTCTTC.

This chain joins TRBV6-1 and TRBJ2-1; 11 positions match TRBD2. The end of the DNA is better explained by TRBJ2-5, so the J call may be wrong. CDR1 MNHNS and CDR2 SASEGT come from the germline V gene. The CDR3 spans 15 residues. CDR3 amino acids: CASRYVAGGEETQYF. The DNA of the CDR3 is TGTGCCAGCAGATACGTAGCGGGAGGGGAAGAGACCCAGTACTTC.

This chain connects TRBV5-4 to TRBJ2-3; 9 bases align to TRBD2. There are 16 residues in the CDR3. Losses at the gene ends were 4 bases for V and 0 bases for J; bases not matched to a gene: 6. Germline V gives CDR1 SGHNT, CDR2 YYREEE (reference sequence). CDR3 nucleotides: TGTGCCAGCAGCAGCACTAGCGGGCTTAGCACAGATACGCAGTATTTT. Protein sequence: CASSSTSGLSTDTQYF. Full variable domain (outside the CDR3, taken from reference TRBV5-4 and TRBJ2-3): ETGVTQSPTHLIKTRGQQVTLRCSSQSGHNTVSWYQQALGQGPQFIFQYYREEENGRGNFPPRFSGLQFPNYSSELNVNALELDDSALYLCASSSTSGLSTDTQYFGPGTRLTVL.

This clonotype was counted only a few times. The chain is built from TRBV6-1 and TRBJ2-5, with 10 bases that match TRBD2. The tail of the sequence fits TRBJ2-1 better, so the J call may be wrong. The germline gives CDR1 MNHNS, CDR2 SASEGT. The CDR3 spans 14 residues. CDR3 bases: TGTGCCAGCAGTTCTAGCGGGAGAGAGGGGACCCAGTTCTTC. Its translation is CASSSSGREGTQFF.

This sequence joins TRBV27 and TRBJ2-5; no definite D call. Germline V lookup: CDR1 MNHEY, CDR2 SMNVEV (reference sequence). V lost 5 bases and J lost 3, with 10 bases in between. CDR3 length equals 13 residues. Written as DNA, the CDR3 is TGTGCCAGCAGTCCCTACGCAGAAGAGACCCAGTACTTC. Its protein is CASSPYAEETQYF.

This clonotype was recorded at least ten times. V and J are TRBV7-6 and TRBJ2-2; D call uncertain. The ends were cut back, 2 bases at V and 4 bases at J, with 20 bases in the middle. The germline CDR1 and CDR2 sequences are SGHVS and FNYEAQ. CDR3 length: 18 amino acids. The CDR3 DNA reads as TGTGCCAGCAGCTTATCCCCGAGCCAGGCCAGGAGCACCGGGGAGCTGTTTTTT. Its translation is CASSLSPSQARSTGELFF.

This clonotype is medium-sized. This rearrangement joins TRBV27 to TRBJ2-3, with D possibly being TRBD1 (6 bases). This CDR3 is 17 amino acids long. V shed 2 bases and J shed 0 bases, with 15 bases lying between them. Per germline, CDR1 MNHEY and CDR2 SMNVEV (reference sequence). DNA of the CDR3: TGTGCCAGCAGTTTAGCCAAAACCAGGGGAAGCACAGATACGCAGTATTTT. Protein product: CASSLAKTRGSTDTQYF.

This clonotype occurred many times. A much larger clonotype is one base distant, so this may be a read error. The rearrangement joins TRBV11-3 to TRBJ2-1, with 8 bases matching TRBD1. Germline trimming cut 1 base from V and 10 bases from J; bases unmatched to any gene: 9. In germline, CDR1 is SGHNT, CDR2 YENEEA. This CDR3 is 15 amino acids long. The CDR3: CASSLGFGRGHEQFF. The CDR3 nucleotides read TGTGCCAGCAGCTTAGGATTCGGCAGGGGGCACGAGCAGTTCTTC.

The chain combines TRBV27 with TRBJ1-1; TRBD1 aligns across 12 bases. Germline assignment: CDR1 MNHEY and CDR2 SMNVEV (reference sequence). V was pared by 3 bases and J by 10 bases, with 3 bases of the junction left unmatched. CDR3 length: 13 amino acids. The CDR3 nucleotides read TGTGCCAGCAGTTTCGGGACAGGGGGCTCAGCTTTCTTT. It codes for CASSFGTGGSAFF.